This TCR beta chain stems from a study of blood T cell repertoires in COVID-19. Overall study: Sample material is recorded as cDNA or gDNA derived from T cells, B-cell-depleted T cells, or PBMCs.

V lost 3 bases and J lost 7; bases outside the gene matches: 14. Germline loops: CDR1 SGHRS, CDR2 YFSETQ. The CDR3 is 16 amino acids. How the authors handled the data: Amplification of reference gene primers provided the estimated nucleated cell counts. Method: immunoSEQ multiplex PCR; TCRdb's copy keeps in-frame clones and lacks some. That table gives V, J and clone size, and the DNA gave D and trimming. The sample shows a few hundred thousand clones, approximately 78% of them seen only once. The V call is TRBV5-1, the J call TRBJ2-7; 9 nucleotides line up with TRBD1. The sequence was collected from an elderly woman with acute or convalescent COVID-19. Sample: peripheral blood. The CDR3 loop reads CASSYPRDRDVGEQYF. The CDR3 nucleotides are TGCGCCAGCAGCTATCCCCGGGACAGGGACGTGGGGGAGCAGTACTTC.